A selection of T cell receptor beta chains follows, all from one sample in a study of beta chain features in type 1 diabetes. This table comes from immunoSEQ multiplex PCR, and its TCRdb copy is limited to in-frame clones, with some not included. The data show over 700,000 clones, roughly 15% seen once. Sequencing input: naive CD4+ T cells from blood. Source of these receptors: a woman in her late teens or twenties in good health. Each CDR3 is given with its conserved first and last residue. The D gene is left open where the match is weak. Rows may omit the clone size; those that give it use once, few, many or a size class.

clone size: few; J gene: TRBJ2-5; V gene: TRBV4-2; D gene: -; CDR3 protein: CASSQVTARGETQYF; CDR3 DNA: TGTGCCAGCAGCCAAGTGACAGCCCGGGGGGAGACCCAGTACTTC
clone size: -; J gene: TRBJ2-2; V gene: TRBV7-3; D gene: -; CDR3 protein: CASSPGTPGELFF; CDR3 DNA: TGTGCCAGCAGCCCAGGGACTCCCGGGGAGCTGTTTTTT
clone size: few; J gene: TRBJ2-7; V gene: TRBV28; D gene: TRBD2; CDR3 protein: CASRAGIYYEQYF; CDR3 DNA: TGTGCCAGCAGAGCGGGAATTTACTACGAGCAGTACTTC
clone size: few; J gene: TRBJ2-1; V gene: TRBV13; D gene: -; CDR3 protein: CASMGARGGGNEQFF; CDR3 DNA: TGTGCCAGCATGGGCGCCAGGGGAGGGGGCAATGAGCAGTTCTTC
clone size: -; J gene: TRBJ2-3; V gene: TRBV6-5; D gene: -; CDR3 protein: CASGRSTDTQYF; CDR3 DNA: TGTGCCAGCGGGAGGTCGACAGATACGCAGTATTTT
clone size: few; J gene: TRBJ2-2; V gene: TRBV7-8; D gene: -; CDR3 protein: CASSLAFGQGGVRGELFF; CDR3 DNA: TGTGCCAGCAGCTTAGCTTTCGGACAGGGAGGGGTTCGCGGGGAGCTGTTTTTT
clone size: -; J gene: TRBJ1-1; V gene: TRBV14; D gene: TRBD1; CDR3 protein: CASSQRQGGTEAFF; CDR3 DNA: TGTGCCAGCAGCCAACGACAGGGTGGGACTGAAGCTTTCTTT
clone size: -; J gene: TRBJ2-2; V gene: TRBV7-2; D gene: TRBD2; CDR3 protein: CASSFGLVAGVARELFF; CDR3 DNA: TGTGCCAGCAGCTTCGGGCTGGTGGCGGGAGTCGCCCGGGAGCTGTTTTTT
clone size: few; J gene: TRBJ2-3; V gene: TRBV6-5; D gene: -; CDR3 protein: CAISEPSTDTQYF; CDR3 DNA: TGTGCCATCAGTGAGCCAAGCACAGATACGCAGTATTTT
clone size: few; J gene: TRBJ1-3; V gene: TRBV7-2; D gene: -; CDR3 protein: CASSLLGPTVGNTIYF; CDR3 DNA: TGTGCCAGCAGCTTATTAGGACCCACGGTGGGAAACACCATATATTTT
clone size: -; J gene: TRBJ1-2; V gene: TRBV6-6; D gene: -; CDR3 protein: CASSYVRGESYGYTF; CDR3 DNA: TGTGCCAGCAGTTACGTCCGCGGGGAGAGCTATGGCTACACCTTC
clone size: -; J gene: TRBJ1-2; V gene: TRBV29-1; D gene: -; CDR3 protein: CSVSRTRDGYTF; CDR3 DNA: TGCAGCGTTTCGAGGACAAGGGATGGCTACACCTTC
clone size: few; J gene: TRBJ2-5; V gene: TRBV15; D gene: TRBD2; CDR3 protein: CATSSGYWTSGSGETQYF; CDR3 DNA: TGTGCCACCAGCAGTGGATACTGGACTAGCGGGAGCGGAGAGACCCAGTACTTC
clone size: -; J gene: TRBJ2-3; V gene: TRBV5-6; D gene: TRBD2; CDR3 protein: CASRTSGASDTQYF; CDR3 DNA: TGTGCCAGCCGGACTAGCGGGGCCTCAGATACGCAGTATTTT
clone size: few; J gene: TRBJ2-7; V gene: TRBV27; D gene: -; CDR3 protein: CASSPRMVSSYEQYF; CDR3 DNA: TGTGCCAGCAGTCCTAGGATGGTGAGCTCCTACGAGCAGTACTTC
clone size: -; J gene: TRBJ2-2; V gene: TRBV4-1; D gene: -; CDR3 protein: CASTNAPGENTGELFF; CDR3 DNA: TGCGCCAGCACCAACGCACCAGGGGAGAACACCGGGGAGCTGTTTTTT
clone size: once; J gene: TRBJ2-1; V gene: TRBV6-5; D gene: -; CDR3 protein: CASSKQGMSYNEQFF; CDR3 DNA: TGTGCCAGCAGTAAACAGGGCATGTCCTACAATGAGCAGTTCTTC
clone size: -; J gene: TRBJ2-5; V gene: TRBV28; D gene: -; CDR3 protein: CASSYNPGSPRSAQYF; CDR3 DNA: TGTGCCAGCAGTTACAACCCAGGATCCCCGCGGTCGGCCCAGTACTTC
clone size: few; J gene: TRBJ2-1; V gene: TRBV19; D gene: TRBD1; CDR3 protein: CASRGQTTLWNEQFF; CDR3 DNA: TGTGCCAGTAGGGGACAGACCACTTTATGGAATGAGCAGTTCTTC
clone size: -; J gene: TRBJ2-1; V gene: TRBV7-2; D gene: TRBD2; CDR3 protein: CASSLGTSGSNEQFF; CDR3 DNA: TGTGCCAGCAGCTTAGGTACTAGCGGGTCTAATGAGCAGTTCTTC
clone size: few; J gene: TRBJ2-1; V gene: TRBV9; D gene: -; CDR3 protein: CASSTGLHNEQFF; CDR3 DNA: TGTGCCAGCAGCACGGGACTCCACAATGAGCAGTTCTTC
clone size: -; J gene: TRBJ2-5; V gene: TRBV7-9; D gene: TRBD2; CDR3 protein: CASSLGGSLRETQYF; CDR3 DNA: TGTGCCAGCAGCTTGGGCGGGAGTCTTCGAGAGACCCAGTACTTC
clone size: few; J gene: TRBJ2-7; V gene: TRBV28; D gene: TRBD2; CDR3 protein: CASRRLAGDVYEQYF; CDR3 DNA: TGTGCCAGCAGGAGACTAGCGGGAGATGTCTACGAGCAGTACTTC
clone size: few; J gene: TRBJ2-3; V gene: TRBV18; D gene: -; CDR3 protein: CASSPPNSRGDTQYF; CDR3 DNA: TGTGCCAGCTCACCACCAAACAGTAGGGGAGATACGCAGTATTTT
clone size: -; J gene: TRBJ1-2; V gene: TRBV6-4; D gene: TRBD1; CDR3 protein: CASSPEGPGGAGIGYTF; CDR3 DNA: TGTGCCAGCAGCCCCGAAGGACCAGGGGGCGCGGGTATTGGCTACACCTTC
clone size: few; J gene: TRBJ2-3; V gene: TRBV6-6; D gene: -; CDR3 protein: CASSQRGGGGDTQYF; CDR3 DNA: TGTGCCAGCAGTCAGCGAGGAGGGGGGGGAGATACGCAGTATTTT
clone size: -; J gene: TRBJ2-5; V gene: TRBV19; D gene: -; CDR3 protein: CASSRDGQETQYF; CDR3 DNA: TGTGCCAGTAGTAGGGACGGCCAAGAGACCCAGTACTTC
clone size: -; J gene: TRBJ2-7; V gene: TRBV6-1; D gene: -; CDR3 protein: CASSEAGASYEQYF; CDR3 DNA: TGTGCCAGCAGTGAAGCGGGAGCCTCTTACGAGCAGTACTTC
clone size: -; J gene: TRBJ2-5; V gene: TRBV7-9; D gene: TRBD2; CDR3 protein: CASSLESGRAVQYF; CDR3 DNA: TGTGCCAGCAGCTTAGAAAGCGGGAGGGCCGTGCAGTACTTC
clone size: few; J gene: TRBJ1-3; V gene: TRBV7-9; D gene: TRBD1; CDR3 protein: CASSGQGFGNTIYF; CDR3 DNA: TGTGCCAGCAGCGGACAGGGGTTCGGAAACACCATATATTTT
clone size: few; J gene: TRBJ2-2; V gene: TRBV9; D gene: -; CDR3 protein: CASSAVRGELFF; CDR3 DNA: TGTGCCAGCAGCGCGGTGAGAGGGGAGCTGTTTTTT
clone size: -; J gene: TRBJ2-7; V gene: TRBV6-5; D gene: -; CDR3 protein: CASSRTGYYEQYF; CDR3 DNA: TGTGCCAGCAGCCGAACAGGCTACTACGAGCAGTACTTC
clone size: -; J gene: TRBJ2-1; V gene: TRBV10-3; D gene: -; CDR3 protein: CASSRGRDNEQFF; CDR3 DNA: TGTGCCTCCTCCCGGGGCAGGGACAATGAGCAGTTCTTC
clone size: -; J gene: TRBJ2-7; V gene: TRBV28; D gene: -; CDR3 protein: CASSFPLQSRPLREQYF; CDR3 DNA: TGTGCCAGCAGTTTTCCCCTTCAAAGCAGACCTCTACGCGAGCAGTACTTC
clone size: -; J gene: TRBJ2-7; V gene: TRBV2; D gene: -; CDR3 protein: CASTPGRAYEQYF; CDR3 DNA: TGTGCCAGCACCCCGGGTCGGGCCTACGAGCAGTACTTC
clone size: -; J gene: TRBJ2-1; V gene: TRBV29-1; D gene: -; CDR3 protein: CSVDALARHNEQFF; CDR3 DNA: TGCAGCGTTGACGCGCTAGCGCGGCACAATGAGCAGTTCTTC
clone size: -; J gene: TRBJ2-5; V gene: TRBV15; D gene: -; CDR3 protein: CATSRGPVSQETQYF; CDR3 DNA: TGTGCCACCAGCAGAGGCCCCGTGAGCCAAGAGACCCAGTACTTC
clone size: -; J gene: TRBJ2-5; V gene: TRBV4-3; D gene: -; CDR3 protein: CTSSQKGPGHQGETQYF; CDR3 DNA: TGCACCAGCAGCCAAAAAGGGCCGGGACATCAGGGGGAGACCCAGTACTTC
clone size: few; J gene: TRBJ2-7; V gene: TRBV7-2; D gene: -; CDR3 protein: CASTQRLGGYEQYF; CDR3 DNA: TGTGCCAGCACCCAACGACTAGGGGGCTACGAGCAGTACTTC
clone size: few; J gene: TRBJ2-2; V gene: TRBV19; D gene: -; CDR3 protein: CASSPPVWGGTGELFF; CDR3 DNA: TGTGCCAGTAGTCCCCCGGTGTGGGGTGGGACCGGGGAGCTGTTTTTT
clone size: -; J gene: TRBJ1-5; V gene: TRBV18; D gene: -; CDR3 protein: CASSPAQGRNQPQHF; CDR3 DNA: TGTGCCAGCTCACCCGCGCAGGGGCGTAATCAGCCCCAGCATTTT
clone size: few; J gene: TRBJ1-2; V gene: TRBV11-1; D gene: -; CDR3 protein: CASSNINGYGYTF; CDR3 DNA: TGTGCCAGCAGCAATATAAATGGCTATGGCTACACCTTC
clone size: -; J gene: TRBJ2-1; V gene: TRBV28; D gene: -; CDR3 protein: CASSAQGLANEQFF; CDR3 DNA: TGTGCCAGCAGTGCCCAGGGGCTAGCGAATGAGCAGTTCTTC
clone size: few; J gene: TRBJ1-5; V gene: TRBV7-2; D gene: -; CDR3 protein: CASTTFGFSQPQHF; CDR3 DNA: TGTGCCAGCACCACATTTGGGTTCTCCCAGCCCCAGCATTTT
clone size: few; J gene: TRBJ1-1; V gene: TRBV5-1; D gene: -; CDR3 protein: CASSMGETGEAFF; CDR3 DNA: TGCGCCAGCAGCATGGGGGAGACTGGAGAAGCTTTCTTT
clone size: few; J gene: TRBJ2-1; V gene: TRBV7-2; D gene: -; CDR3 protein: CASSRDSYNEQFF; CDR3 DNA: TGTGCCAGCAGCCGGGACTCCTACAATGAGCAGTTCTTC
clone size: few; J gene: TRBJ2-7; V gene: TRBV5-6; D gene: TRBD2; CDR3 protein: CASSPGGDFPAYEQYF; CDR3 DNA: TGTGCCAGCAGCCCGGGAGGGGATTTTCCAGCCTACGAGCAGTACTTC
clone size: -; J gene: TRBJ2-5; V gene: TRBV5-4; D gene: -; CDR3 protein: CASSLYRLETQYF; CDR3 DNA: TGTGCCAGCAGCTTGTATAGATTAGAGACCCAGTACTTC